The 8 T cell receptor beta chains reported below all come from one sample, sequenced in a study of blood T cell repertoires in COVID-19. Clones were sequenced by immunoSEQ multiplex PCR, and TCRdb holds only the in-frame ones, with some missing. The table shows more than 110,000 clones, with roughly 81% occurring only once. Sequenced material: peripheral blood. The receptors shown here come from a woman between 45 and 65 years old with active or convalescent COVID-19.

In DNA form, the CDR3 reads TGTGCCAGCAGGAGGGACAGGGGAGGTGTTGGTGAAGCTTTCTTT. Its protein is CASRRDRGGVGEAFF. The rearrangement links TRBV28 to TRBJ1-1; 10 positions match TRBD1. This CDR3 has 15 residues. The junction had 11 bases not matched to a gene; V was cut back by 6 bases and J by 7 bases. Per germline, CDR1 MDHEN and CDR2 SYDVKM.

A few counts support this clone. This chain connects TRBV7-2 to TRBJ2-5, with TRBD1 as a possible D gene (5 bases). V gave up 1 base and J gave up 4 bases, with 10 bases separating them. The CDR3 sequence is 14 residues long. The germline gives CDR1 SGHTA, CDR2 FQGNSA. CDR3 sequence: CASSLEVGRETQYF. CDR3 coding DNA: TGTGCCAGCAGCTTAGAGGTGGGGCGAGAGACCCAGTACTTC.

V usage is TRBV30 and J usage is TRBJ1-5, with TRBD1 matching over 10 bases. The J segment lost 7 bases and the V segment lost 1 base, leaving 10 bases of the junction unmatched. Germline CDR1 reads GTSNPN; CDR2 reads SVGIG (reference sequence). The CDR3 is 16 amino acids. The CDR3 DNA is TGTGCCTGGAGTGAGGGGACAGGGGCGCAGGGCCAGCCCCAGCATTTT. Translating it yields CAWSEGTGAQGQPQHF.

The V and J genes are TRBV18 and TRBJ2-7; 7 nucleotides line up with TRBD1. This CDR3 has 14 amino acids. The germline V gene encodes CDR1 KGHSH and CDR2 LQKENI. V lost 6 bases and J lost 6; bases outside the gene matches: 11. For the CDR3, the DNA is TGTGCCAGCTCGCCCGGGACAGATGTCCCCGAGCAGTACTTC. Translated: CASSPGTDVPEQYF.

V usage is TRBV19 and J usage is TRBJ1-3; D perhaps matches TRBD1 (5 bases). From germline, CDR1 is LNHDA and CDR2 SQIVND (reference sequence). V dropped 8 bases and J dropped 0 bases, with 11 bases sitting between them. CDR3 length: 14 residues. CDR3 bases: TGTGCCAGTCGACAGATCGCCTCTGGAAACACCATATATTTT. Translated: CASRQIASGNTIYF.

The sample holds one count of this clone. The chain recombines TRBV28 with TRBJ2-7; tentative D call: TRBD2 (5 bases). Germline V gene data show CDR1 as MDHEN and CDR2 as SYDVKM. V was cut by 6 bases and J by 2 bases, with 14 bases left in between. The CDR3 is 14 residues long. DNA for the CDR3: TGTGCCAGCAGCCCTACCGGGATTCCCTACGAGCAGTACTTC. Amino acids: CASSPTGIPYEQYF.

V and J are TRBV9 and TRBJ1-1; D is ambiguous. The CDR3 is 13 residues long. Germline V gives CDR1 SGDLS, CDR2 YYNGEE. V lost 7 bases, J lost 5 bases, and 15 bases lay in between. The DNA for the CDR3 is TGTGCCAGCCTGCCGCCGGGAGGGACTGAAGCTTTCTTT. Protein sequence: CASLPPGGTEAFF.

The gene calls are TRBV4-3 and TRBJ2-2, with D maybe TRBD2 (6 bases). The CDR3 covers 17 residues. CDR1 and CDR2 (germline): LGHNA, YSLEER. V lost 0 bases to trimming and J lost 1 base, with 12 bases between them. CDR3: CASSQDLSGWNTGELFF. The CDR3 DNA sequence: TGCGCCAGCAGCCAAGATCTAAGCGGGTGGAACACCGGGGAGCTGTTTTTT.